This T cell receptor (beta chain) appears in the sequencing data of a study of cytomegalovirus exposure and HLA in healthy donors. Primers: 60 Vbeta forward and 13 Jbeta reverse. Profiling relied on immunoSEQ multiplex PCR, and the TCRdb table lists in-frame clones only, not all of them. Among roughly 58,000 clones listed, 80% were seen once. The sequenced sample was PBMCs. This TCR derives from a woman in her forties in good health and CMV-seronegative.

The CDR3 reads CASSPTGTGSPYSNQPQHF. For the CDR3, the DNA is TGTGCCAGCAGCCCCACCGGGACAGGGAGCCCCTATAGCAATCAGCCCCAGCATTTT. The V gene is TRBV7-2, the J gene TRBJ1-5; TRBD1 matches at 9 bases. Germline V gives CDR1 SGHTA, CDR2 FQGNSA. With V trimmed by 5 bases and J by 0 bases, 14 bases remained unmatched. The CDR3 sequence is 19 residues long.